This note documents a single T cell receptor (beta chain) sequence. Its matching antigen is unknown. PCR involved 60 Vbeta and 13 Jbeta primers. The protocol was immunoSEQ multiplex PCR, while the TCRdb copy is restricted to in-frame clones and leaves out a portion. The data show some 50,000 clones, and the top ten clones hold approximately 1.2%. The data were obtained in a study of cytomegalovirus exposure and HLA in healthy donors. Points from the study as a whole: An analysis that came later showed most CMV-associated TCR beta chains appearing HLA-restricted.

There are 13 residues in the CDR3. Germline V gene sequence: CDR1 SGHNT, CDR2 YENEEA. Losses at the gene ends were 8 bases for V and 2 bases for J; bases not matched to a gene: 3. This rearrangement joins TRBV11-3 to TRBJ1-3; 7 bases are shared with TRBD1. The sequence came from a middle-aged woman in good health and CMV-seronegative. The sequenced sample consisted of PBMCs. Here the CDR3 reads CASSTGTGNTIYF. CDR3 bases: TGTGCCAGCTCGACAGGGACTGGAAACACCATATATTTT.